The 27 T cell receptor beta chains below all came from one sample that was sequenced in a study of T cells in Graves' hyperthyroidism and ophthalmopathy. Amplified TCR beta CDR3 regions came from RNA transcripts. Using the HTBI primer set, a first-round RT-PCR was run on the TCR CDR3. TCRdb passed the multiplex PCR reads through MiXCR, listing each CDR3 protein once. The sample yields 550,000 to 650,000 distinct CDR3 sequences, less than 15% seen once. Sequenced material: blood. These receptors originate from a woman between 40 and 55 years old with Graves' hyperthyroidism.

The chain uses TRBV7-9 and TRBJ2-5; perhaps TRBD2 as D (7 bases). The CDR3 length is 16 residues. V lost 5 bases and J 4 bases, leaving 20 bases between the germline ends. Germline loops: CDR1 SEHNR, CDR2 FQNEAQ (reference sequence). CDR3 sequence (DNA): TGTGCCAGCAGCCTAGGGGGGGGGCTAGGGGCAGAGACCCAGTACTTC. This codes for CASSLGGGLGAETQYF.

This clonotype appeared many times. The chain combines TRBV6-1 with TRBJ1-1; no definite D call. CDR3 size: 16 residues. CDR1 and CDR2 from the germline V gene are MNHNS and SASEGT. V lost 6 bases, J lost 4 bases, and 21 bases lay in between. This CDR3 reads CASRWQRNGYLTEAFF. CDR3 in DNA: TGTGCCAGCAGATGGCAAAGGAACGGCTATCTCACTGAAGCTTTCTTT.

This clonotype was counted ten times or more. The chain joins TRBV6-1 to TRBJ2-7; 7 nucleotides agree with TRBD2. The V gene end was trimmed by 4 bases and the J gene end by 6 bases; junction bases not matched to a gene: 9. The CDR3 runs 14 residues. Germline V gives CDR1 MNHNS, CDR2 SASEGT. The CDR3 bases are TGTGCCAGCAGTGTCTGGGCGGGAGTCGTCGAGCAGTACTTC. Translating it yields CASSVWAGVVEQYF.

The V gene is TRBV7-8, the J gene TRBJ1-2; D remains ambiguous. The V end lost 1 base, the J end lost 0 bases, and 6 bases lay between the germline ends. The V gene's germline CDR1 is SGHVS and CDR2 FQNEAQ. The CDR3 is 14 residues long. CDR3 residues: CASSLDLANYGYTF. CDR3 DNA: TGTGCCAGCAGCTTAGATTTAGCTAACTATGGCTACACCTTC.

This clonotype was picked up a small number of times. CDR3 in amino acids: CASSQDAGRGGTDTQYF. CDR3 DNA: TGCGCCAGCAGCCAAGATGCAGGCAGGGGGGGTACAGATACGCAGTATTTT. The V and J genes are TRBV4-1 and TRBJ2-3, with D perhaps being TRBD1 or TRBD2 (7 bases each). The CDR3 is 17 residues long. Germline V gives CDR1 MGHRA, CDR2 YSYEKL. V lost 0 bases to trimming and J lost 3 bases, with 16 bases between them.

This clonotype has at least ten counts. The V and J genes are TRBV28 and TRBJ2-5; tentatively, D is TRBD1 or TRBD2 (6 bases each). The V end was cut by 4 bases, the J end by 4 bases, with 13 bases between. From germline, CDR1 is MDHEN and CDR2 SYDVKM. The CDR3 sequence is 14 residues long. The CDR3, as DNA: TGTGCCAGCAGTTCTTTGAAGGGGGGAGAGACCCAGTACTTC. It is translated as CASSSLKGGETQYF. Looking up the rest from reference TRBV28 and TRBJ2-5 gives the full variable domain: DVKVTQSSRYLVKRTGEKVFLECVQDMDHENMFWYRQDPGLGLRLIYFSYDVKMKEKGDIPEGYSVSREKKERFSLILESASTNQTSMYLCASSSLKGGETQYFGPGTRLLVL.

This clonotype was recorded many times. This chain's CDR3 is CSARALVTGELFF. The CDR3 coding sequence is TGCAGTGCGAGGGCACTAGTAACCGGGGAGCTGTTTTTT. The chain links TRBV20-1 to TRBJ2-2; TRBD2 is a possible D gene (5 bases). The V gene's germline CDR1 is DFQATT and CDR2 SNEGSKA (reference sequence). The CDR3 totals 13 residues. V shed 6 bases and J shed 5 bases, with 13 bases lying between them.

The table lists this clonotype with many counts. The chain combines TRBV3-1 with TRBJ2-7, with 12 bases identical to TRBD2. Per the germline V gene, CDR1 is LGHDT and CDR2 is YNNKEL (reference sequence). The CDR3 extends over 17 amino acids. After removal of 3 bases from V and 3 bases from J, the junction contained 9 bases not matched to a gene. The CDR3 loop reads CASSQAGLAGRFYEQYF. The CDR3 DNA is TGTGCCAGCAGCCAGGCAGGACTAGCGGGACGATTCTACGAGCAGTACTTC.

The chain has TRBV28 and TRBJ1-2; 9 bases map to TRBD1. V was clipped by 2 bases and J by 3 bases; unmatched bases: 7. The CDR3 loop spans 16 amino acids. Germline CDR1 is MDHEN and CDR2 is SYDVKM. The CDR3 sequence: CASSLLLTGGYYGYTF. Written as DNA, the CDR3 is TGTGCCAGCAGTTTACTTCTGACAGGGGGATACTATGGCTACACCTTC.

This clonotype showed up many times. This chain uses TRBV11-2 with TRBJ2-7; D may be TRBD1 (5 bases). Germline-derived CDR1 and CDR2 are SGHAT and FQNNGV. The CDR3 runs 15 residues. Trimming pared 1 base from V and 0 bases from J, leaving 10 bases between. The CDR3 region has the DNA TGTGCCAGCAGCTTAGCCAAGGGGCTCTCCTACGAGCAGTACTTC. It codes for CASSLAKGLSYEQYF.

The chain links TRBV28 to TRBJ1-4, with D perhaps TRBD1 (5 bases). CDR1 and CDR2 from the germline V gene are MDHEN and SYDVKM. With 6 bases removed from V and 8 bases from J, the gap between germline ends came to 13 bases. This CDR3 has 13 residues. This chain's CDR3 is CASSWGPPEKLFF. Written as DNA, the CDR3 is TGTGCCAGCAGCTGGGGACCGCCCGAAAAACTGTTTTTT.

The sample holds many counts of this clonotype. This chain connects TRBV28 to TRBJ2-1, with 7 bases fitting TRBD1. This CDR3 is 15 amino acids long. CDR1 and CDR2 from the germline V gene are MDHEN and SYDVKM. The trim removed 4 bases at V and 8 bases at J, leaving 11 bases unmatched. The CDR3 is CASSWAGRGIDEQFF. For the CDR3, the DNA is TGTGCCAGCAGTTGGGCGGGCAGGGGGATAGATGAGCAGTTCTTC.

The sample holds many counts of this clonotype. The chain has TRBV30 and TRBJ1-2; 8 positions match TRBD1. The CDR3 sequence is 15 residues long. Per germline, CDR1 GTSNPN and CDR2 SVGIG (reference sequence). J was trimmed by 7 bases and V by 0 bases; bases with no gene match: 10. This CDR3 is CAWSVLSFRGLGYTF. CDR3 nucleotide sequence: TGTGCCTGGAGTGTACTCTCTTTCAGGGGGCTTGGCTACACCTTC.

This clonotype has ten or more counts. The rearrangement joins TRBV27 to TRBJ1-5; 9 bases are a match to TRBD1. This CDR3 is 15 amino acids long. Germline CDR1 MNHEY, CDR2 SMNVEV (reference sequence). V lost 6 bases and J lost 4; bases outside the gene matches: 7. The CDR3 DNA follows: TGTGCCAGCAGCCTAATCGGGACAGGGAATCAGCCCCAGCATTTT. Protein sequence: CASSLIGTGNQPQHF.

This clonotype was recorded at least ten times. The CDR3 nucleotides are TGTGCCAGCAGTTTAGGAGACCGAGCGGGAAACACCATATATTTT. It codes for CASSLGDRAGNTIYF. The rearrangement links TRBV28 to TRBJ1-3; D remains unclear. The length of the CDR3 is 15 residues. V lost 2 bases to trimming and J lost 4 bases, with 12 bases between them. CDR1 and CDR2 (germline): MDHEN, SYDVKM.

CDR3 in amino acids: CASSLDEWGRRSYNEQFF. CDR3 DNA sequence: TGTGCCAGCAGCTTAGATGAGTGGGGAAGGAGGTCCTACAATGAGCAGTTCTTC. The chain employs TRBV11-3 and TRBJ2-1; weak D call: TRBD2 (5 bases). The CDR3 spans 18 residues. Per the germline V gene, CDR1 is SGHNT and CDR2 is YENEEA. Trimming cost V 0 bases and J 1 base, with 16 bases left between them.

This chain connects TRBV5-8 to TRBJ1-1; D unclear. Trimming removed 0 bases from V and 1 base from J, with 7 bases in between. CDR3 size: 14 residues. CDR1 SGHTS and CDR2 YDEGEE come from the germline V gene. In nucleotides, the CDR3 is TGTGCCAGCAGCTTGGCGTCAGCGAACACTGAAGCTTTCTTT. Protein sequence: CASSLASANTEAFF.

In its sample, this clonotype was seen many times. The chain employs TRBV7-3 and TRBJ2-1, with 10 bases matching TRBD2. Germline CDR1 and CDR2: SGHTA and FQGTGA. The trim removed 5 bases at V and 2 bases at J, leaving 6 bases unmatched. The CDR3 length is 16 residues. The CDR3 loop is CASSPLAGMAYNEQFF. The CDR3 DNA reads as TGTGCCAGCAGCCCACTAGCGGGAATGGCCTACAATGAGCAGTTCTTC.

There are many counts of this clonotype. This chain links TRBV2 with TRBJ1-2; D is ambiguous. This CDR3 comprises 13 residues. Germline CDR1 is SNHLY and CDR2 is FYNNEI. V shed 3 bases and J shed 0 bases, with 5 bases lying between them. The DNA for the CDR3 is TGTGCCAGCAGTGACCCGACTAACTATGGCTACACCTTC. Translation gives CASSDPTNYGYTF.

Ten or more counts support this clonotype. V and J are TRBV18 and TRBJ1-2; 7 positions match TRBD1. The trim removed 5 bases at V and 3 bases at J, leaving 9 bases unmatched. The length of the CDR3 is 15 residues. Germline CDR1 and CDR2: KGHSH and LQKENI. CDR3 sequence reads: CASSSGQPTYYGYTF. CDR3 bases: TGTGCCAGCTCATCGGGACAGCCTACTTACTATGGCTACACCTTC.

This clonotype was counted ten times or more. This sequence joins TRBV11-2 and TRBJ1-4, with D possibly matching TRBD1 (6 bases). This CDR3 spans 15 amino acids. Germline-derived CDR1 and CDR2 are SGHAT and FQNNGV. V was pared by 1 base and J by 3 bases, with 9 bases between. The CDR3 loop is CASSLVRGANEKLFF. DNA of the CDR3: TGTGCCAGCAGCTTAGTCAGGGGAGCTAATGAAAAACTGTTTTTT.

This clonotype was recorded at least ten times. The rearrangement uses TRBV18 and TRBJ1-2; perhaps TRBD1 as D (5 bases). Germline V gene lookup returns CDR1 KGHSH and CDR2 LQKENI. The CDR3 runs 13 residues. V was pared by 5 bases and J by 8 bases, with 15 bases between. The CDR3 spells CASSIQGGSGYTF. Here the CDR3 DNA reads TGTGCCAGCTCAATCCAGGGTGGATCCGGCTACACCTTC.

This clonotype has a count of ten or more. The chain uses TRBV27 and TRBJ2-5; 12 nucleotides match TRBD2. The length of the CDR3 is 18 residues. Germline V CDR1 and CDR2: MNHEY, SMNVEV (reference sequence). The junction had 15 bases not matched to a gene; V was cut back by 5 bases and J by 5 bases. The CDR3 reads CASSPTPLAGGPGETQYF. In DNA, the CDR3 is TGTGCCAGCAGTCCCACTCCCCTAGCGGGAGGGCCTGGGGAGACCCAGTACTTC.

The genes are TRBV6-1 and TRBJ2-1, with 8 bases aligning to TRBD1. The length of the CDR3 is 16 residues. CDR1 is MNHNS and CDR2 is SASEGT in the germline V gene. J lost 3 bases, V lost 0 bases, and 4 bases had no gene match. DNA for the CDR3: TGTGCCAGCAGTGAAGCGGCAGGGGGCTACTACAATGAGCAGTTCTTC. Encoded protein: CASSEAAGGYYNEQFF.

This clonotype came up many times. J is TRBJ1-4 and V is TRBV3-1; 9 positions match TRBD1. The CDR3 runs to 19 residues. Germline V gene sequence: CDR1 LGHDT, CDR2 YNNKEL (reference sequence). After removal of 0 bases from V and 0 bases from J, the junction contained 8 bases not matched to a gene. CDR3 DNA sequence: TGTGCCAGCAGCCAAGATCGGGGGACAGGGAGGACAACTAATGAAAAACTGTTTTTT. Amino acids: CASSQDRGTGRTTNEKLFF.

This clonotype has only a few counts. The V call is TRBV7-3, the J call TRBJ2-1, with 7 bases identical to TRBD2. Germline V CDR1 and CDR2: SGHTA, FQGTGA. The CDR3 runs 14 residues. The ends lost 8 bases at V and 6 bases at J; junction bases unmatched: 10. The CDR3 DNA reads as TGTGCCAGCGGGGCCGGGGGGTCGTTCAATGAGCAGTTCTTC. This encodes CASGAGGSFNEQFF.

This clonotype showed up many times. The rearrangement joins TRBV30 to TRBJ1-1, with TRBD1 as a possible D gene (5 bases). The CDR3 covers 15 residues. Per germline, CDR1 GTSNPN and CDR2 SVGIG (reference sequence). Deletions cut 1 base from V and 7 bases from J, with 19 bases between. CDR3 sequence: CAWSAMGLARDEAFF. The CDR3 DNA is TGTGCCTGGAGTGCCATGGGACTAGCCCGTGATGAAGCTTTCTTT.